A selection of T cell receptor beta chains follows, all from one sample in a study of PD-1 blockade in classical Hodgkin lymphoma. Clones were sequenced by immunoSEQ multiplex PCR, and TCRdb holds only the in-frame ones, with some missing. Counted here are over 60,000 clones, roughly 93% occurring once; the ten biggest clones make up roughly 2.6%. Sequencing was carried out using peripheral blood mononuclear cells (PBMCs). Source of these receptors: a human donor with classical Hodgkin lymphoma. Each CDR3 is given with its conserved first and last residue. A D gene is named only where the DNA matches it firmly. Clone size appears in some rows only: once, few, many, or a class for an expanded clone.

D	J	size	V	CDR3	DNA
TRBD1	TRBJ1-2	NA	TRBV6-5	CASSYGTAGGYGYTF	TGTGCCAGCAGTTACGGGACAGCTGGGGGCTATGGCTACACCTTC
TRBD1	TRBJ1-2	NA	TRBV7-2	CASSLAGGGGANYGYTF	TGTGCCAGCAGCTTGGCAGGGGGCGGAGGAGCTAATTATGGCTACACCTTC
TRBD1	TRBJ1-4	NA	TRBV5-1	CASSLSGQGREKLFF	TGCGCCAGCAGCCTTTCCGGACAGGGGAGGGAAAAACTGTTTTTT
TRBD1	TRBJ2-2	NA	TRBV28	CASSLEGASVGGTGELFF	TGTGCCAGCTCCTTAGAGGGGGCGAGCGTAGGAGGTACCGGGGAGCTGTTTTTT
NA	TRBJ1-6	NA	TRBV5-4	CASSHRADYNSPLHF	TGTGCCAGCAGCCACCGGGCAGATTATAATTCACCCCTCCACTTT
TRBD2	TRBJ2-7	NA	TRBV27	CASSLLSRASGSLSYEQYF	TGTGCCAGCAGTTTACTCTCCAGGGCTAGCGGGAGTTTATCCTACGAGCAGTACTTC
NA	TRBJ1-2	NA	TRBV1	CTSSQDNRANYGYTF	TGCACCAGCAGCCAAGATAACAGGGCGAACTATGGCTACACCTTC
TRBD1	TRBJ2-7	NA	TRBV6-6	CASINAGGNNEQYF	TGTGCCAGCATCAACGCAGGGGGCAACAACGAGCAGTACTTC
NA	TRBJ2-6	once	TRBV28	CASSLTRDSGANVLTF	TGTGCCAGCAGTTTAACACGAGACTCTGGGGCCAACGTCCTGACTTTC
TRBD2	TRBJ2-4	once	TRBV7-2	CASSVLAGGSGNIQYF	TGTGCCAGCAGCGTACTAGCGGGAGGCTCTGGGAACATTCAGTACTTC
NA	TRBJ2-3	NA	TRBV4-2	CASSQGGGDTQYF	TGTGCCAGCAGCCAAGGTGGGGGGGATACGCAGTATTTT
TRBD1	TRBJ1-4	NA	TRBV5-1	CASSMGTGGARNEKLFF	TGCGCCAGCAGCATGGGGACAGGAGGTGCCCGTAATGAAAAACTGTTTTTT
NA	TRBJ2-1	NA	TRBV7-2	CASSPESTSIREQFF	TGTGCCAGCAGCCCAGAGTCGACTAGTATTCGTGAGCAGTTCTTC
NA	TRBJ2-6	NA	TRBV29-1	CSATSAGANVLTF	TGCAGCGCGACCTCAGCTGGGGCCAACGTCCTGACTTTC